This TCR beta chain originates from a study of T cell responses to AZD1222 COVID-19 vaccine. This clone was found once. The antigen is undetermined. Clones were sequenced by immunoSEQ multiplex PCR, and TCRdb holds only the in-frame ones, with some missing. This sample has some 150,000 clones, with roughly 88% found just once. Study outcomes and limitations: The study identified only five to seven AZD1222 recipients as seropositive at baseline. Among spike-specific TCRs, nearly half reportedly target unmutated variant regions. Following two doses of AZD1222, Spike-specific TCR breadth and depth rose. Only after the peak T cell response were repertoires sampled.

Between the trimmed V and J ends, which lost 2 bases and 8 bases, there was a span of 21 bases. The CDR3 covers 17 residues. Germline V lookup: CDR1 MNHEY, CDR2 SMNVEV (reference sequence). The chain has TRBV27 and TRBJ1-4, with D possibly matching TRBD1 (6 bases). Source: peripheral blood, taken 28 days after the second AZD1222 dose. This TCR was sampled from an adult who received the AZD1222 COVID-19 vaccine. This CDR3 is CASSLGGAAGQGEKLFF. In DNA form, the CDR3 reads TGTGCCAGCAGTTTAGGGGGGGCGGCCGGGCAGGGCGAAAAACTGTTTTTT.